Shown below are 5 T cell receptor beta chains from a single sample sequenced in a study of shared clonotypes between healthy human individuals. Clones were read by immunoSEQ multiplex PCR, and TCRdb kept only the in-frame ones, dropping some. The data show a few hundred thousand clones, with almost 97% seen just once and around 0.06% held by the top ten. The sequenced sample was naive CD4+ T cells sorted from blood. Subset of the sample: CD45RA+ positively selected. The receptors were sampled from a woman aged 25 to 39 in good health.

The chain links TRBV30 to TRBJ2-2; 9 bases are shared with TRBD1. From germline, CDR1 is GTSNPN and CDR2 SVGIG (reference sequence). V lost 1 base to trimming and J lost 6 bases; unmatched junction nucleotides: 6. The CDR3 length is 15 residues. This chain's CDR3 is CAWSEGTGRSGELFF. DNA of the CDR3: TGTGCCTGGAGTGAGGGGACAGGGCGGTCCGGGGAGCTGTTTTTT.

This clone was found once. This chain connects TRBV19 to TRBJ1-5, with 7 bases fitting TRBD1. Germline V gene lookup returns CDR1 LNHDA and CDR2 SQIVND (reference sequence). V was pared by 3 bases and J by 2 bases, with 4 bases of the junction left unmatched. The CDR3 runs 15 residues. The CDR3 loop is CASSIPGQRNQPQHF. The CDR3 DNA follows: TGTGCCAGTAGTATCCCGGGACAGCGCAATCAGCCCCAGCATTTT.

V gene TRBV4-3 combines with J gene TRBJ2-3; D is unclear. With 4 bases removed from V and 14 bases from J, the gap between germline ends came to 4 bases. Per the germline V gene, CDR1 is LGHNA and CDR2 is YSLEER. The CDR3 extends over 8 amino acids. CDR3 DNA: TGCGCCAGCAGCCCGTGGTATTTT. Translation gives CASSPWYF.

J is TRBJ2-1 and V is TRBV25-1; perhaps TRBD2 as D (5 bases). From germline, CDR1 is MGHDK and CDR2 SYGVNS. The CDR3 is made up of 17 amino acids. V lost 1 base and J lost 8, with 21 bases in between. DNA of the CDR3: TGTGCCAGCAGTGAATTAAGGGAGTCCGCCTTGGTCGATGAGCAGTTCTTC. Residues: CASSELRESALVDEQFF.

The genes are TRBV29-1 and TRBJ1-3; weak D call: TRBD1 (6 bases). Trimming left V 4 bases short and J 2 bases short, with 15 bases between. From germline, CDR1 is SQVTM and CDR2 ANQGSEA. CDR3 length: 15 amino acids. CDR3 sequence (DNA): TGCAGCGTTGTAGGAGGGTCAGGGGCTGGAAACACCATATATTTT. It codes for CSVVGGSGAGNTIYF.